These T cell receptor beta chains were read from a single sample in a study of identical twins. TCRdb itself ran the 5' RACE reads through MiXCR, one entry per CDR3 protein. Of 570,000 or so distinct CDR3 sequences in the sample, 9.6% were seen once. These records were also assigned to another study, of yellow fever vaccine responses in identical twins.

Specimen: PBMCs. The receptors stem from a woman aged 18-30 years in good health. The conserved cysteine and the conserved F or W are not part of the CDR3 here. Fields, in order: V gene, clone size, J gene, CDR3 protein. Only part of the rows carry a size: once, few, many, or a class if the clone is expanded.

TRBV12-3/TRBV12-4	many	TRBJ1-2	ASSLTGPSYT
TRBV27	NA	TRBJ2-2	ASSHRYTTARGRDTGELF
TRBV18	NA	TRBJ2-3	ASSPAIAGDTQY
TRBV29-1	many	TRBJ2-7	SVESGTGTYEQY
TRBV6-6	few	TRBJ1-1	ASSKGRIQAF
TRBV7-3	NA	TRBJ2-2	ASSLLAGVPSGELF
TRBV27	few	TRBJ2-2	ASSLYGLAQNTGELF
TRBV2	NA	TRBJ2-5	ACSLGPGQGLPGVETQY
TRBV20-1	NA	TRBJ2-1	SATFFGGAHRLYNEQF
TRBV7-2	few	TRBJ2-5	ASSELAGGFETQY
TRBV12-3/TRBV12-4	NA	TRBJ1-3	ASSTGQPGNTIY
TRBV5-6	few	TRBJ2-3	ASSPGGLRADTQY
TRBV20-1	NA	TRBJ2-7	SAELAGVQSYSYEQY
TRBV4-2	many	TRBJ1-3	ASSQDLQAGNTIY
TRBV20-1	NA	TRBJ2-3	SARPRGSTDTQY
TRBV5-1	few	TRBJ2-3	ASSWPGTDTQY